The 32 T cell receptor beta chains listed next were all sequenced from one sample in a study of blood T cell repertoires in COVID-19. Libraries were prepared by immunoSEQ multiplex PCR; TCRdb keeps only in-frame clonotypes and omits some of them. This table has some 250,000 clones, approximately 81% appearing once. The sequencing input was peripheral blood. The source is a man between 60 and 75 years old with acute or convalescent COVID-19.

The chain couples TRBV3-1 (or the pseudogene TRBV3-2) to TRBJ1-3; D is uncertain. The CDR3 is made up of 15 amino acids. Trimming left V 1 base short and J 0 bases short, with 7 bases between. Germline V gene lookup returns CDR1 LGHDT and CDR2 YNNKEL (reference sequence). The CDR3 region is CASSQGVTSGNTIYF. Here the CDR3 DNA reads TGTGCCAGCAGCCAAGGAGTAACCTCTGGAAACACCATATATTTT.

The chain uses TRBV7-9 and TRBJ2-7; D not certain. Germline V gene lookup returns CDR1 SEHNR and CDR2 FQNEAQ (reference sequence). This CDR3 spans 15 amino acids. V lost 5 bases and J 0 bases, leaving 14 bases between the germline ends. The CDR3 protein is CASSVSLVPSYEQYF. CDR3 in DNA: TGTGCCAGCAGCGTCTCGTTAGTGCCCTCCTACGAGCAGTACTTC.

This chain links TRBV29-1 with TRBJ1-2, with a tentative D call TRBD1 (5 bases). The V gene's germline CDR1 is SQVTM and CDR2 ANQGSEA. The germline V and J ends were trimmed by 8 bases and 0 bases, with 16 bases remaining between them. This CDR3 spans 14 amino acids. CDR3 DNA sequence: TGCAGCTCCCTCGGACATTTCCCTAACTATGGCTACACCTTC. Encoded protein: CSSLGHFPNYGYTF. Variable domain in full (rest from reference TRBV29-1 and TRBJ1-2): SAVISQKPSRDICQRGTSLTIQCQVDSQVTMMFWYRQQPGQSLTLIATANQGSEATYESGFVIDKFPISRPNLTFSTLTVSNMSPEDSSIYLCSSLGHFPNYGYTFGSGTRLTVV.

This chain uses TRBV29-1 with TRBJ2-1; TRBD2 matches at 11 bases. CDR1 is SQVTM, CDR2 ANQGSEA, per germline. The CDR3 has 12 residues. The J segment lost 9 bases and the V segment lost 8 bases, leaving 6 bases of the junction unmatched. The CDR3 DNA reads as TGCAGCACCACTAGCGGGAGCAGTGAGCAGTTCTTC. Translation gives CSTTSGSSEQFF.

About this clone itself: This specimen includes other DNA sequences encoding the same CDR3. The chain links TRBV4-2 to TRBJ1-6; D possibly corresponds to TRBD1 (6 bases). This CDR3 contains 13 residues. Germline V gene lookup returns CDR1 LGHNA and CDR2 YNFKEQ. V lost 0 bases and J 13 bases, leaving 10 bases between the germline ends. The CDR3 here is CASSQDDRKPLHF. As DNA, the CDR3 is TGTGCCAGCAGCCAAGATGACAGGAAGCCCCTCCACTTT.

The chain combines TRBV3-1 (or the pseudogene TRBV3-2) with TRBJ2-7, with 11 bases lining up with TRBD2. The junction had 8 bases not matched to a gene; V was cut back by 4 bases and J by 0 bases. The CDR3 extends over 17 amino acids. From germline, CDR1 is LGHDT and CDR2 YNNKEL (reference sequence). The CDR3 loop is CASSLIGTSGSSYEQYF. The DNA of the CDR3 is TGTGCCAGCAGCCTTATTGGGACTAGCGGATCCTCCTACGAGCAGTACTTC.

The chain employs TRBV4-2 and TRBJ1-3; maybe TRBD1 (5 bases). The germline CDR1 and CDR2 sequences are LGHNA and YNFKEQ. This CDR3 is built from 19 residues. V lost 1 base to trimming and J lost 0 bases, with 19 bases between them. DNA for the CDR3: TGTGCCAGCAGCCAAGTGTCAGGGAATAAGCTTAACTCTGGAAACACCATATATTTT. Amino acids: CASSQVSGNKLNSGNTIYF.

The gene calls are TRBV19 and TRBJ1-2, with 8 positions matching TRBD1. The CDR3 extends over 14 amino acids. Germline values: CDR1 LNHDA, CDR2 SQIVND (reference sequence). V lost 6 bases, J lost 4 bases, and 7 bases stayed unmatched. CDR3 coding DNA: TGTGCCAGTAGCAGCGGACAGGGCCCCTATGGCTACACCTTC. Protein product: CASSSGQGPYGYTF.

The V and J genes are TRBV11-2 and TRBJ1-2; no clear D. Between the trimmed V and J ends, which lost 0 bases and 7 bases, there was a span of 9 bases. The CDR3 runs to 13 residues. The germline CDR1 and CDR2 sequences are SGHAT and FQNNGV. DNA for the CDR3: TGTGCCAGCAGCTTAGAGACGGGATCTGGCTACACCTTC. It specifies CASSLETGSGYTF.

In DNA, the CDR3 is TGTGCCAGCAGCTCGATGGGTAGCGGGAACACAGATACGCAGTATTTT. Translating it yields CASSSMGSGNTDTQYF. The J gene is TRBJ2-3, the V gene TRBV7-2; TRBD2 agrees at 8 bases. CDR1 and CDR2 (germline): SGHTA, FQGNSA. The CDR3 loop spans 16 amino acids. After removal of 4 bases from V and 2 bases from J, the junction contained 8 bases not matched to a gene.

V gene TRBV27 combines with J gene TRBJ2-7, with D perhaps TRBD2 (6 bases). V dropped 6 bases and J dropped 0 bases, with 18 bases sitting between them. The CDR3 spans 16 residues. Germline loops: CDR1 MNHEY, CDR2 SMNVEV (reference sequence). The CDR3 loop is CASSTDILGSSYEQYF. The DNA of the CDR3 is TGTGCCAGCAGCACTGATATACTCGGGAGCTCCTACGAGCAGTACTTC.

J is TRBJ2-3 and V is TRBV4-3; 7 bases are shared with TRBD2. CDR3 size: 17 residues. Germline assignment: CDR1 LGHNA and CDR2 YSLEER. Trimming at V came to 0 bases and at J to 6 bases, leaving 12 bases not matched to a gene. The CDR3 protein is CASSQDFPGGFRDTQYF. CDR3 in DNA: TGCGCCAGCAGCCAAGATTTCCCGGGAGGCTTCCGGGATACGCAGTATTTT.

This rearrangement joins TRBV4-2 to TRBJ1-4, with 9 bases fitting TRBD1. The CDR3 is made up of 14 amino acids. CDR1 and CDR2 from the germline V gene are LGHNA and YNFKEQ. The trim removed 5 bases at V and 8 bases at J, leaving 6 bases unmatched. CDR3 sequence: CASSLQGAREKLFF. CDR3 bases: TGTGCCAGCAGCTTACAGGGGGCTCGGGAAAAACTGTTTTTT.

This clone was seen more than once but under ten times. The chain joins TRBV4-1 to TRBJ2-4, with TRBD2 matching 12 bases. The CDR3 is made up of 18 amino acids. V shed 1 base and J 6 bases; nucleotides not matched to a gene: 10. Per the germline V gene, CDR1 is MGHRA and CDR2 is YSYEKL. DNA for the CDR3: TGCGCCAGCAGCCAAGGGACTAGCGGGACCTCGGGTAGAAACATTCAGTACTTC. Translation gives CASSQGTSGTSGRNIQYF.

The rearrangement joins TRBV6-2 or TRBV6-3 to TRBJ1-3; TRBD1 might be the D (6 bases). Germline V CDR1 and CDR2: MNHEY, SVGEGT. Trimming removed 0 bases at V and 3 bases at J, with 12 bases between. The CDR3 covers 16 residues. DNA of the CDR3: TGTGCCAGCAGTTACTCAGCAGGGGATCATGGAAACACCATATATTTT. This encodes CASSYSAGDHGNTIYF.

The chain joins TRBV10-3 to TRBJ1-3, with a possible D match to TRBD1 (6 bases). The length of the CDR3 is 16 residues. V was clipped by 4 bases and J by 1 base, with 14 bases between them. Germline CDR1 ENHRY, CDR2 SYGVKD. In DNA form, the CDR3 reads TGTGCCATCAGTGCCCGGCAGGGGCGTTCTGGAAACACCATATATTTT. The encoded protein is CAISARQGRSGNTIYF.

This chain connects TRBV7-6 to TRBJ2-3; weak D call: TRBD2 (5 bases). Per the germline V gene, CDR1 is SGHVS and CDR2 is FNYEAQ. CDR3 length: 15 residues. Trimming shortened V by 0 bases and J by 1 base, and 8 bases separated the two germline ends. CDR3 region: CASSLAGLGTDTQYF. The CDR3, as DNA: TGTGCCAGCAGCTTAGCTGGACTTGGCACAGATACGCAGTATTTT.

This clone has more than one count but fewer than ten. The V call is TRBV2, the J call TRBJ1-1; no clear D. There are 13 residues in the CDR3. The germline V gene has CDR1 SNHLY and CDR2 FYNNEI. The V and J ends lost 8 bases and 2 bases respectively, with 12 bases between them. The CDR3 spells CASFGLRNTEAFF. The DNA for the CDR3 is TGTGCCAGCTTTGGGCTCCGAAACACTGAAGCTTTCTTT.

CDR3 sequence reads: CASSTGDLLETQYF. CDR3 coding DNA: TGTGCCAGCAGTACCGGGGATCTATTAGAGACCCAGTACTTC. This sequence joins TRBV6-5 and TRBJ2-5; D might be TRBD2 (5 bases). Trimming removed 5 bases at V and 4 bases at J, with 14 bases between. The CDR3 runs to 14 residues. Looked up from germline, CDR1 is MNHEY and CDR2 is SVGAGI.

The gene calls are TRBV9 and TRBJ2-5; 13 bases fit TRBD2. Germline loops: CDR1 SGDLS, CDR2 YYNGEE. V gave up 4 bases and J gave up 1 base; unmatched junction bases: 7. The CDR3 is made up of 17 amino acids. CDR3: CASSSGLAGVGQETQYF. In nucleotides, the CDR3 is TGTGCCAGCAGCTCAGGACTAGCGGGAGTGGGCCAAGAGACCCAGTACTTC.

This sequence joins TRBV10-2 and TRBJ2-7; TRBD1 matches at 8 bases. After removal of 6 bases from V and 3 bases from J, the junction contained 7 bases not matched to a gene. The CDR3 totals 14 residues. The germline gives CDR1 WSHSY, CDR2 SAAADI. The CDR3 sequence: CASSKTGTGYEQYF. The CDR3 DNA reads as TGCGCCAGCAGCAAAACCGGGACAGGCTACGAGCAGTACTTC.

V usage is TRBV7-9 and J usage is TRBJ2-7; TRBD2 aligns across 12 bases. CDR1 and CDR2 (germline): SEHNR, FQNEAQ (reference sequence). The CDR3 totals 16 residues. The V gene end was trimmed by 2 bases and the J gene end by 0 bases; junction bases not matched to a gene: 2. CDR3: CASSLTSGRSSYEQYF. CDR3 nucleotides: TGTGCCAGCAGCTTAACTAGCGGGAGGAGCTCCTACGAGCAGTACTTC.

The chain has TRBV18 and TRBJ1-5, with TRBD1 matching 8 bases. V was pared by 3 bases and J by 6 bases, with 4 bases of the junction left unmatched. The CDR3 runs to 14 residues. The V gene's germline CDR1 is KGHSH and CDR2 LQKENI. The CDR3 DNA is TGTGCCAGCTCACCGGACAGGGAGGGTCAGCCCCAGCATTTT. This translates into CASSPDREGQPQHF.

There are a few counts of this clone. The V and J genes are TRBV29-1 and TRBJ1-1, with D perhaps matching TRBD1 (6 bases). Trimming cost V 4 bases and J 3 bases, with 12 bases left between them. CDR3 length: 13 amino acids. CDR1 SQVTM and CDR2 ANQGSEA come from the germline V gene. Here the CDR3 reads CSVAGGRDTEAFF. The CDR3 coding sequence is TGCAGCGTTGCGGGGGGGCGGGACACTGAAGCTTTCTTT.

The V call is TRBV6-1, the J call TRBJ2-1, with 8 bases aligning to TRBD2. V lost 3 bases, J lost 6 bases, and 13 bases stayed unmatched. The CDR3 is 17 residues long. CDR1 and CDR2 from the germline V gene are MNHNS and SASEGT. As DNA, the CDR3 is TGTGCCAGCAGTGACGGACTAGCTCCGAAGGAAGCCAATGAGCAGTTCTTC. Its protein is CASSDGLAPKEANEQFF.

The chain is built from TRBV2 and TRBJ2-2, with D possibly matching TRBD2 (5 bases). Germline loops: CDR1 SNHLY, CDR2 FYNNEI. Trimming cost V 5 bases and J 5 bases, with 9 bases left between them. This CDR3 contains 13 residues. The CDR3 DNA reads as TGTGCCAGCAGTCCGGGATTAACCGGGGAGCTGTTTTTT. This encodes CASSPGLTGELFF.

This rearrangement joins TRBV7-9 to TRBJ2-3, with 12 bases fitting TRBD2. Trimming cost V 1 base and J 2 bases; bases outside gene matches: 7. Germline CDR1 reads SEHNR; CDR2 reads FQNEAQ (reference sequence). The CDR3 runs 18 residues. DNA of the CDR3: TGTGCCAGCAGCTTAGGGCTAGCGGGGGGGACTGTCACAGATACGCAGTATTTT. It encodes CASSLGLAGGTVTDTQYF.

The DNA of the CDR3 is TGCGCCAGCAGCCAAGATCGCCAGGGGTGGTATGAGCAGTTCTTC. It translates to CASSQDRQGWYEQFF. The chain has TRBV4-3 and TRBJ2-1; tentative D call: TRBD1 (6 bases). Trimming took off 0 bases at V and 8 bases at J, with 14 bases between the two ends. This CDR3 spans 15 amino acids. Germline values: CDR1 LGHNA, CDR2 YSLEER.

The DNA for the CDR3 is TGCAGTGCTAGTTGGACTAGCACAGATACGCAGTATTTT. Residues: CSASWTSTDTQYF. V is TRBV20-1 and J is TRBJ2-3; the D gene is possibly TRBD2 (5 bases). This CDR3 is built from 13 residues. V gave up 3 bases and J gave up 0 bases, with 7 bases separating them. The germline gives CDR1 DFQATT, CDR2 SNEGSKA (reference sequence).

The CDR3 loop reads CSASFSGGVGNEQFF. In DNA, the CDR3 is TGCAGTGCTAGTTTCAGCGGGGGGGTGGGCAATGAGCAGTTCTTC. The chain joins TRBV20-1 to TRBJ2-1, with 10 bases matching TRBD2. Germline CDR1 reads DFQATT; CDR2 reads SNEGSKA (reference sequence). V lost 3 bases, J lost 6 bases, and 8 bases stayed unmatched. This CDR3 comprises 15 residues.

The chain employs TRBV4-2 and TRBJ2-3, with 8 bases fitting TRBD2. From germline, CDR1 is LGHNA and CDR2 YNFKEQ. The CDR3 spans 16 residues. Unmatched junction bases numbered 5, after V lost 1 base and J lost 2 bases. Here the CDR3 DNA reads TGTGCCAGCAGCCAAGTCGGGGGGGGTTCCACAGATACGCAGTATTTT. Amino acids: CASSQVGGGSTDTQYF.

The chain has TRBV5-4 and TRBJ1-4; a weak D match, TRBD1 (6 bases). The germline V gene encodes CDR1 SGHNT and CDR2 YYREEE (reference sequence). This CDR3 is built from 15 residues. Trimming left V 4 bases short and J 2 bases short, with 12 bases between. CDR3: CASSTDSWTNEKLFF. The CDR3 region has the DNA TGTGCCAGCAGCACGGACAGCTGGACTAATGAAAAACTGTTTTTT.